This TCR beta chain emerged from a study of identical twins. Findings of the study overall: Analyses of zero insertions could be partly confounded by invariant MAIT and iNKT cells. There were fewer insertions in abundant cord blood beta clonotypes, but memory repertoires showed no such pattern.

Template switching (which added a universal primer site) was used, and cDNA carried unique molecular identifiers. MiXCR was run by TCRdb on the 5' RACE reads, yielding one entry per CDR3 protein. The profile shows a few hundred thousand distinct CDR3 sequences, approximately 8.3% of them singletons. Worth noting for this clonotype: The target antigen is unknown.

Per the germline V gene, CDR1 is MDHEN and CDR2 is SYDVKM. The CDR3 runs 18 residues. V was clipped by 5 bases and J by 0 bases; unmatched bases: 11. These same data were also listed under a study on yellow fever vaccine responses in identical twins.

This receptor was identified in a woman aged 18 to 35 in good health. Sequencing used CD8+ T cells sorted from blood. The chain recombines TRBV28 with TRBJ1-5; 9 bases map to TRBD1. For the CDR3, the DNA is TGTGCCAGCAGTACACAAAGGACAGGGGAGTATAGCAATCAGCCCCAGCATTTT. Protein sequence: CASSTQRTGEYSNQPQHF.